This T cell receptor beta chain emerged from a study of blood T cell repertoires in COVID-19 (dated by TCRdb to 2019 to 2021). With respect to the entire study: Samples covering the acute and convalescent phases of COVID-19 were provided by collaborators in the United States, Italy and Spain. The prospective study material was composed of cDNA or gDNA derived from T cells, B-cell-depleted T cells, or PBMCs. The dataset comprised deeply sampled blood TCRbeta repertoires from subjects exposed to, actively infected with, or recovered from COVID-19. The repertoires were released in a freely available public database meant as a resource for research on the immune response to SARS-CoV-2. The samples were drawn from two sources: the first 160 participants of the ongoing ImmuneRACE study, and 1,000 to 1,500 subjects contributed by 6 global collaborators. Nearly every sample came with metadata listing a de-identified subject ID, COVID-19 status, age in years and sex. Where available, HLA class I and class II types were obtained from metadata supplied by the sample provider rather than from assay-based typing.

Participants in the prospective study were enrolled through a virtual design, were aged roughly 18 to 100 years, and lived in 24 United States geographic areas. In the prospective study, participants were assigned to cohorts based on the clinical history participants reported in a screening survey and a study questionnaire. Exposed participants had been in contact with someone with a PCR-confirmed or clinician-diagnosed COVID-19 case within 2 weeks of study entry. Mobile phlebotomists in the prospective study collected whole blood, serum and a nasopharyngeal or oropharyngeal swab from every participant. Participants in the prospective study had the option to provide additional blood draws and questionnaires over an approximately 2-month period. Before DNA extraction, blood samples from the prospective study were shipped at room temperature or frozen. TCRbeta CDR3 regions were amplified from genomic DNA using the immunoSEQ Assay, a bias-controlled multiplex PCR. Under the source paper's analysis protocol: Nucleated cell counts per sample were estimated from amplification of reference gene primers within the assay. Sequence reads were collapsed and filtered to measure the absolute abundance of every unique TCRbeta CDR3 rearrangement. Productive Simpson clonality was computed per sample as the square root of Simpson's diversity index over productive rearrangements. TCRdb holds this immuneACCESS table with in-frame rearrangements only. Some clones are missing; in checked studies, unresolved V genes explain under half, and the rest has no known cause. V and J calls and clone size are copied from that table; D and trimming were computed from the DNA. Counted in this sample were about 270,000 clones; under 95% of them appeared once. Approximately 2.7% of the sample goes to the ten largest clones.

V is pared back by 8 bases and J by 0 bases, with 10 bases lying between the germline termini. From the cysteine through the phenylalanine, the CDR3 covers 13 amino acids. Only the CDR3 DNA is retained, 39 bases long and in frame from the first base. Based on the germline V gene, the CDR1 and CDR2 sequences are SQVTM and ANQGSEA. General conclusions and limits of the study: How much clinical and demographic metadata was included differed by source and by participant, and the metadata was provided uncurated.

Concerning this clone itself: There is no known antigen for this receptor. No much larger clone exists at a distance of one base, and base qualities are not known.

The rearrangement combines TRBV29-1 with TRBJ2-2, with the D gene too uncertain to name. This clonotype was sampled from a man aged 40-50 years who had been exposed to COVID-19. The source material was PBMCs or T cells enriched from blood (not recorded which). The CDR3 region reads CSYPGPNTGELFF. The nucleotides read TGCAGCTACCCCGGTCCGAACACCGGGGAGCTGTTTTTT.